These 21 T cell receptor beta chains share one sample of origin, sequenced in a study of technical replicates of blood from several donors. Generated by immunoSEQ multiplex PCR, the TCRdb table keeps only in-frame clones and is missing some. The sample has tens of thousands of clones; around 94% are singletons. The sample was T cells isolated from PBMCs. Every receptor here comes from a human donor in good health.

In the case of this clone: Within the sample, other DNA sequences also encode this same CDR3. J is TRBJ2-7 and V is TRBV6-1; D unclear. From germline, CDR1 is MNHNS and CDR2 SASEGT. Trimming shortened V by 5 bases and J by 3 bases, and 2 bases separated the two germline ends. The CDR3 totals 10 residues. The CDR3 is CASSLYEQYF. CDR3 nucleotide sequence: TGTGCCAGCAGTCTCTACGAGCAGTACTTC.

The chain employs TRBV5-1 and TRBJ1-4; TRBD1 aligns across 7 bases. After removal of 2 bases from V and 2 bases from J, the junction contained 0 bases not matched to a gene. Germline V CDR1 and CDR2: SGHRS, YFSETQ. This CDR3 is 14 amino acids long. CDR3 bases: TGCGCCAGCAGCTTAGGGGGCACTAATGAAAAACTGTTTTTT. It translates to CASSLGGTNEKLFF.

This clone has just one count. The chain is built from TRBV5-4 and TRBJ2-1; TRBD2 might be the D (6 bases). The V gene lost 4 bases and the J gene lost 5 bases, with 13 bases spanning the gap. The CDR3 contains 14 residues. Germline CDR1 is SGHNT and CDR2 is YYREEE (reference sequence). CDR3 DNA sequence: TGTGCCAGCAGCCTCGCACTAGCCAACAATGAGCAGTTCTTC. Its protein product is CASSLALANNEQFF.

The chain links TRBV19 to TRBJ1-5, with TRBD1 identical over 7 bases. With V trimmed by 5 bases and J by 2 bases, 15 bases remained unmatched. CDR1 is LNHDA, CDR2 SQIVND, per germline (reference sequence). The CDR3 spans 18 residues. The CDR3 coding sequence is TGTGCCAGTAGTTCAGGATACCGGGACAGTGGGCGCAATCAGCCCCAGCATTTT. Residues: CASSSGYRDSGRNQPQHF.

The rearrangement uses TRBV27 and TRBJ1-2, with 7 bases aligning to TRBD1. V gave up 7 bases and J gave up 7 bases; unmatched junction bases: 9. Germline CDR1 and CDR2: MNHEY and SMNVEV (reference sequence). CDR3 length equals 13 residues. CDR3 nucleotides: TGTGCCAGCACACCGACAGGGTCAAGTGGCTACACCTTC. It yields the protein CASTPTGSSGYTF.

The J gene is TRBJ1-1, the V gene TRBV27; D ambiguous. Germline V gives CDR1 MNHEY, CDR2 SMNVEV (reference sequence). The CDR3 is 14 amino acids. Trimming took 3 bases from V and 6 from J, leaving 14 bases between them. The CDR3 DNA is TGTGCCAGCAGTTTCTACGGAGGCGGGGCTGAAGCTTTCTTT. Its translation is CASSFYGGGAEAFF.

The CDR3 coding sequence is TGTGCCAGCAGCTTGGCCAGGACTACTTACAATGAGCAGTTCTTC. Its protein product is CASSLARTTYNEQFF. V usage is TRBV5-4 and J usage is TRBJ2-1; D might be TRBD2 (6 bases). This CDR3 comprises 15 residues. Germline V gene sequence: CDR1 SGHNT, CDR2 YYREEE (reference sequence). V was shortened by 0 bases and J by 4 bases, with 11 bases between the two germline ends.

J is TRBJ2-7 and V is TRBV14; possibly TRBD1 for D (5 bases). The CDR3 has 13 amino acids. Germline V gene lookup returns CDR1 SGHDN and CDR2 FVKESK. V dropped 4 bases and J dropped 3 bases, with 10 bases sitting between them. The CDR3 loop reads CASSPDRFYEQYF. CDR3 sequence (DNA): TGTGCCAGCAGCCCCGACAGATTCTACGAGCAGTACTTC.

The chain joins TRBV28 to TRBJ2-3; 12 bases line up with TRBD2. The V segment lost 5 bases and the J segment 2 bases; nucleotides outside the gene matches: 17. CDR1 is MDHEN and CDR2 is SYDVKM in the germline V gene. This CDR3 region has 20 residues. DNA of the CDR3: TGTGCCAGCAGTCCCCGGACTAGCGGGGACCGGATACTACTCACAGATACGCAGTATTTT. Protein sequence: CASSPRTSGDRILLTDTQYF.

This chain uses TRBV5-1 with TRBJ1-1; perhaps TRBD1 as D (5 bases). With 0 bases removed from V and 4 bases from J, the gap between germline ends came to 16 bases. This CDR3 region has 16 residues. In germline, CDR1 is SGHRS, CDR2 YFSETQ. CDR3 DNA: TGCGCCAGCAGCTTGGAAGGGAGGGGTGGACGCACTGAAGCTTTCTTT. This codes for CASSLEGRGGRTEAFF.

The V call is TRBV12-5, the J call TRBJ2-7, with 10 bases lining up with TRBD1. CDR3 length equals 15 residues. The V and J ends lost 5 bases and 4 bases, in that order; junction bases with no gene match: 8. Germline V CDR1 and CDR2: LGHNT, FRNRAP. As DNA, the CDR3 is TGTGCTAGTGGTCCCGGCACGGGACAGGGGTACGAGCAGTACTTC. This gives the protein CASGPGTGQGYEQYF.

The chain recombines TRBV6-5 with TRBJ2-3, with a tentative D call TRBD2 (5 bases). V shed 4 bases and J shed 3 bases, with 11 bases lying between them. Germline CDR1 and CDR2: MNHEY and SVGAGI. The CDR3 covers 14 residues. CDR3 loop: CASSSPGLTDTQYF. CDR3 DNA: TGTGCCAGCAGTTCCCCGGGATTAACAGATACGCAGTATTTT.

V and J are TRBV13 and TRBJ1-3; 7 bases map to TRBD1. Germline V gene lookup returns CDR1 PRHDT and CDR2 FYEKMQ (reference sequence). Trimming cost V 1 base and J 0 bases; bases outside gene matches: 3. The CDR3 is 16 residues long. CDR3 residues: CASSLVSGGSGNTIYF. The CDR3 DNA reads TGTGCCAGCAGCTTAGTCTCAGGGGGCTCTGGAAACACCATATATTTT.

The chain has TRBV9 and TRBJ2-7; a possible D gene is TRBD2 (6 bases). Germline-derived CDR1 and CDR2 are SGDLS and YYNGEE. The CDR3 has 13 residues. V lost 3 bases and J lost 2, with 9 bases in between. The CDR3 protein is CASSGTTPYEQYF. CDR3 nucleotide sequence: TGTGCCAGCAGCGGGACTACCCCCTACGAGCAGTACTTC. The whole variable domain, filled in from reference TRBV9 and TRBJ2-7, reads DSGVTQTPKHLITATGQRVTLRCSPRSGDLSVYWYQQSLDQGLQFLIQYYNGEERAKGNILERFSAQQFPDLHSELNLSSLELGDSALYFCASSGTTPYEQYFGPGTRLTVT.

This clone has a handful of counts. The rearrangement links TRBV7-9 to TRBJ1-5; D is perhaps TRBD1 (6 bases). Trimming shortened V by 2 bases and J by 2 bases, and 10 bases separated the two germline ends. Looked up from germline, CDR1 is SEHNR and CDR2 is FQNEAQ (reference sequence). CDR3 length equals 15 residues. CDR3 in DNA: TGTGCCAGCAGCTTAACAGGGTACGGCAATCAGCCCCAGCATTTT. Amino acids: CASSLTGYGNQPQHF.

This chain links TRBV5-1 with TRBJ2-3; TRBD2 aligns across 11 bases. V was pared by 2 bases and J by 7 bases, with 15 bases of the junction left unmatched. The germline gives CDR1 SGHRS, CDR2 YFSETQ. This CDR3 region has 18 residues. CDR3 nucleotides: TGCGCCAGCAGCTTACCTATAGCGGGAGGGCCCGACCTACATACGCAGTATTTT. Its protein is CASSLPIAGGPDLHTQYF. Full variable domain (remainder filled in from reference TRBV5-1 and TRBJ2-3): KAGVTQTPRYLIKTRGQQVTLSCSPISGHRSVSWYQQTPGQGLQFLFEYFSETQRNKGNFPGRFSGRQFSNSRSEMNVSTLELGDSALYLCASSLPIAGGPDLHTQYFGPGTRLTVL.

The chain employs TRBV10-2 and TRBJ2-1; 9 bases are a match to TRBD2. V was clipped by 4 bases and J by 13 bases; unmatched bases: 8. This CDR3 has 13 amino acids. Looked up from germline, CDR1 is WSHSY and CDR2 is SAAADI. The CDR3 loop reads CASSVAGGPFQFF. CDR3 nucleotide sequence: TGCGCCAGCAGTGTGGCGGGGGGGCCCTTTCAGTTCTTC.

The rearrangement joins TRBV19 to TRBJ2-5; no firm D call. Looked up from germline, CDR1 is LNHDA and CDR2 is SQIVND (reference sequence). This CDR3 contains 14 residues. V dropped 1 base and J dropped 1 base, with 7 bases sitting between them. The CDR3 protein is CASSIAAGQETQYF. The CDR3 DNA reads TGTGCCAGTAGTATAGCGGCAGGCCAAGAGACCCAGTACTTC.

The V gene is TRBV11-2, the J gene TRBJ1-1; D uncertain. This CDR3 is 15 amino acids long. The V and J ends lost 5 bases and 7 bases respectively, with 20 bases between them. Germline V lookup: CDR1 SGHAT, CDR2 FQNNGV. The CDR3 region has the DNA TGTGCCAGCAGCACCTCGATGACACCCTTTCGTGAAGCTTTCTTT. It encodes CASSTSMTPFREAFF.

The rearrangement links TRBV5-1 to TRBJ2-7; 10 bases match TRBD1. V was clipped by 5 bases and J by 6 bases; unmatched bases: 8. From germline, CDR1 is SGHRS and CDR2 YFSETQ. This CDR3 has 14 residues. The CDR3 sequence: CASRLTGTGVEQYF. CDR3 sequence (DNA): TGCGCCAGCAGATTGACCGGGACAGGGGTCGAGCAGTACTTC.

CDR3 DNA: TGCAGCGTTAAAAGGGGCTCTATCAACTATGGCTACACCTTC. This translates into CSVKRGSINYGYTF. The chain recombines TRBV29-1 with TRBJ1-2, with a possible D match to TRBD1 (5 bases). This CDR3 has 14 residues. Germline values: CDR1 SQVTM, CDR2 ANQGSEA. V shed 5 bases and J shed 2 bases, with 15 bases lying between them.